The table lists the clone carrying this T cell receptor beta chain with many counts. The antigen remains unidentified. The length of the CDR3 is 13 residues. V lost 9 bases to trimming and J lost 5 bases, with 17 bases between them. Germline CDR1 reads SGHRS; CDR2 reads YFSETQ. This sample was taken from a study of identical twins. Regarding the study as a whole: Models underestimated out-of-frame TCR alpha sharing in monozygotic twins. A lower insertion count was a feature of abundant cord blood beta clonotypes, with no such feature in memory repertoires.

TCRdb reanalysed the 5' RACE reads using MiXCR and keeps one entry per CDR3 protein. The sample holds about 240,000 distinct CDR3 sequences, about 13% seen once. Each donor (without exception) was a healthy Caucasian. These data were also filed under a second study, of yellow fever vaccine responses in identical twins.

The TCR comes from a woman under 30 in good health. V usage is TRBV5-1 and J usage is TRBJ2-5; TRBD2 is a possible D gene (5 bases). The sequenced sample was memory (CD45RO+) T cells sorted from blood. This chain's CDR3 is CATTADPKETQYF. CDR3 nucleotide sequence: TGCGCCACCACAGCGGACCCCAAGGAGACCCAGTACTTC.